The sequence of this T cell receptor beta chain was determined in a study of T cell changes during pregnancy in multiple sclerosis. Looked up from germline, CDR1 is LNHDA and CDR2 is SQIVND (reference sequence). The CDR3 is made up of 17 amino acids. V lost 1 base and J 6 bases, leaving 19 bases between the germline ends. The protocol was immunoSEQ multiplex PCR, while the TCRdb copy is restricted to in-frame clones and leaves out a portion. The sample includes about 89,000 clones, about 90% of them seen just once. The sample in question was peripheral blood, obtained after pregnancy. The clonotype comes from a female donor in good health, enrolled as a control in a pregnancy study. The gene calls are TRBV19 and TRBJ2-1, with D maybe TRBD2 (6 bases). CDR3: CASSIAPASVSSNEQFF. The DNA for the CDR3 is TGTGCCAGTAGTATAGCCCCGGCTAGCGTAAGTTCCAATGAGCAGTTCTTC.